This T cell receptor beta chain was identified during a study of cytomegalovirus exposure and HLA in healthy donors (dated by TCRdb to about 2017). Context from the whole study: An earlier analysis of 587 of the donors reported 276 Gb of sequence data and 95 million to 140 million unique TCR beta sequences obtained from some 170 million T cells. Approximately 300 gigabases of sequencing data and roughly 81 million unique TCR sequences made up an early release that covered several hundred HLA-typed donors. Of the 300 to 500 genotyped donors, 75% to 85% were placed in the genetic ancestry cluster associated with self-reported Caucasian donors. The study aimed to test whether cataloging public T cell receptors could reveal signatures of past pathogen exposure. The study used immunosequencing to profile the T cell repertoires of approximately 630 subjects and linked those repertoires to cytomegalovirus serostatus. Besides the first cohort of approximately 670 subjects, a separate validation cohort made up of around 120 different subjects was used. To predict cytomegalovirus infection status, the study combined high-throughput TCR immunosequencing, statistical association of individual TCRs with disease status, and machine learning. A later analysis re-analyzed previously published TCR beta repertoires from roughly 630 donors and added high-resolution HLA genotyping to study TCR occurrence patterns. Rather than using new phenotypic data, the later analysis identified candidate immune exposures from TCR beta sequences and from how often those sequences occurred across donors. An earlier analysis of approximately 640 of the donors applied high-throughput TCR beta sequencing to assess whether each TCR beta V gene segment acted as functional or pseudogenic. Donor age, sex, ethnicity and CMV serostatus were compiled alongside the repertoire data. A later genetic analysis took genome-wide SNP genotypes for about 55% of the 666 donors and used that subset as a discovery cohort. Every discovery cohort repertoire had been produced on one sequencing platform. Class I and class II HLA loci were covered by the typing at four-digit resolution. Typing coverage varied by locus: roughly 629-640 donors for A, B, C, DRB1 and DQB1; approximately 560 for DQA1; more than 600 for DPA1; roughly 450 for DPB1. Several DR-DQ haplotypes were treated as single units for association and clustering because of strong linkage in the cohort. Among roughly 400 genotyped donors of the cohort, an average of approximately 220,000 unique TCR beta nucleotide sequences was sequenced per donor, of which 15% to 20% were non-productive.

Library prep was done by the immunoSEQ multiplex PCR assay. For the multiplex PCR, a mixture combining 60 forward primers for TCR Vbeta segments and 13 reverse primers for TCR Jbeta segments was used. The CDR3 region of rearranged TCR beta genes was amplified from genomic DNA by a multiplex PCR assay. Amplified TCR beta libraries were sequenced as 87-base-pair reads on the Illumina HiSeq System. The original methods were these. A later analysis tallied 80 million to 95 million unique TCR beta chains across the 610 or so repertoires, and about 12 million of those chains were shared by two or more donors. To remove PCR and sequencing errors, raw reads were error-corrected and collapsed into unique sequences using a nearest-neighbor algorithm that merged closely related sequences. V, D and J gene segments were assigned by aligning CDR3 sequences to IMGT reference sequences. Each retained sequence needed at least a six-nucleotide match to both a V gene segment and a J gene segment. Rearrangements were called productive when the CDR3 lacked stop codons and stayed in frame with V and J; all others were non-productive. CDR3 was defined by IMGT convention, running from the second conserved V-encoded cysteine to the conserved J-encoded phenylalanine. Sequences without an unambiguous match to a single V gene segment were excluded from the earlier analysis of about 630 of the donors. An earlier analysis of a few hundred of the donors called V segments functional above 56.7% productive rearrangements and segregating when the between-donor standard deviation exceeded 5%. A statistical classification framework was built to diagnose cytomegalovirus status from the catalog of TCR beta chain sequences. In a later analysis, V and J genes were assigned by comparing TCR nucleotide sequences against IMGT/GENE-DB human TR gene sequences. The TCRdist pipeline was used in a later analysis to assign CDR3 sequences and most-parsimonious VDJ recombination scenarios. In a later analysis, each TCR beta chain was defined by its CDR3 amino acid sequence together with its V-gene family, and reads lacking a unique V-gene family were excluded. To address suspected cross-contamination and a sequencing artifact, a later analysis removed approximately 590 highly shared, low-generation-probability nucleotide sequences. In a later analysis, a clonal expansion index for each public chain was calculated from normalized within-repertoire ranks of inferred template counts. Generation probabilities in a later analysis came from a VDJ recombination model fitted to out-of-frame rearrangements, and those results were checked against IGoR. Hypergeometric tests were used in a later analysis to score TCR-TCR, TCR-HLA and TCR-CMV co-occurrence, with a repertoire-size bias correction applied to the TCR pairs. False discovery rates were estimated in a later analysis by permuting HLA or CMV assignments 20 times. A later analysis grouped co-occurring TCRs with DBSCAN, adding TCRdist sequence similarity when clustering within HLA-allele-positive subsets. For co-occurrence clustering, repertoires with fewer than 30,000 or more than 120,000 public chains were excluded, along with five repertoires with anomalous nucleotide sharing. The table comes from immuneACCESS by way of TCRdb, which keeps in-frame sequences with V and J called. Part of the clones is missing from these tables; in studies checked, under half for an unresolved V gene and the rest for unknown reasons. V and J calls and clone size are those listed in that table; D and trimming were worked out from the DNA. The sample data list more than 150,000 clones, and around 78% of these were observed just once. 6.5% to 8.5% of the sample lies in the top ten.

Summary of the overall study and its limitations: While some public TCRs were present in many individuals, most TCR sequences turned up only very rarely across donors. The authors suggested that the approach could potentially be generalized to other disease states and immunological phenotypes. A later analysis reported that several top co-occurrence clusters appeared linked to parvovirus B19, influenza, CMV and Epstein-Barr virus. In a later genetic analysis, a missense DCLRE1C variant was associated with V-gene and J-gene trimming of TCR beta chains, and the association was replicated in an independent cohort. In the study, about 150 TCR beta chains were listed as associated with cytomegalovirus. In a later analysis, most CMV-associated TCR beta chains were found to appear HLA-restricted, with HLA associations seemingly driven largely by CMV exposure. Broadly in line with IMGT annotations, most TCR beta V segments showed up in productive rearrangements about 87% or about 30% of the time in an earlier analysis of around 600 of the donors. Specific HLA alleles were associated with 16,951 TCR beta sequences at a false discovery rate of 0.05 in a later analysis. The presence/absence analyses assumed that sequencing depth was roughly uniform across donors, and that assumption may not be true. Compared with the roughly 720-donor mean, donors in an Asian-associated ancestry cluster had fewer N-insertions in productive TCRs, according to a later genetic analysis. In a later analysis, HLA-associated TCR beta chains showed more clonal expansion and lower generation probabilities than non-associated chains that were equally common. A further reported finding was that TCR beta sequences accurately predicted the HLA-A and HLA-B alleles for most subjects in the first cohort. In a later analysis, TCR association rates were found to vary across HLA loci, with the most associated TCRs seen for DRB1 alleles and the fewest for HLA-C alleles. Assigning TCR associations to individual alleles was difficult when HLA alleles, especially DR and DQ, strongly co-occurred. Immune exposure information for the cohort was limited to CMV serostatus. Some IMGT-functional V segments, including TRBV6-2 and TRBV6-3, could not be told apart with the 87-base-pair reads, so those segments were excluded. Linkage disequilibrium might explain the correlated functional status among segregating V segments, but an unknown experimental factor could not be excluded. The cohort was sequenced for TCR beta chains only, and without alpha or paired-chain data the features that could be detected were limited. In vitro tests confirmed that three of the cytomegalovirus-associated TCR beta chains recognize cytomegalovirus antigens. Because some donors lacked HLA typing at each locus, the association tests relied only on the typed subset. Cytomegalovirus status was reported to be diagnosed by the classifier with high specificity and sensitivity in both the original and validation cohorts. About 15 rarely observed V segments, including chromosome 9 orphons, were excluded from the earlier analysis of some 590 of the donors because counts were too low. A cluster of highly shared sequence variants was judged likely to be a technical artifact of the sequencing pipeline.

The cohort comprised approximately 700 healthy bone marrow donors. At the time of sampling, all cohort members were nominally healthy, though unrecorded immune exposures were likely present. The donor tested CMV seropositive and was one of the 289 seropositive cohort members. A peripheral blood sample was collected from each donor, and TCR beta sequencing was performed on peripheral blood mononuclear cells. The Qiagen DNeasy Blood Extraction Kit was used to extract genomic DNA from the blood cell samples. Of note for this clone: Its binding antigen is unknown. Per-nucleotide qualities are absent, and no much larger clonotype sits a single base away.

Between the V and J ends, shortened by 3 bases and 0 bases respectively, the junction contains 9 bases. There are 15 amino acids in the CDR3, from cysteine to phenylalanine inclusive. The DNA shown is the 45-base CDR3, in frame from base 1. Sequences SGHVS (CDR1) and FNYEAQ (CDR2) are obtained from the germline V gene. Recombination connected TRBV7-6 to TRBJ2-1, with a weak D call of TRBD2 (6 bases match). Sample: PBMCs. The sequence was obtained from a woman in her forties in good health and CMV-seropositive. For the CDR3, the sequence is CASSLRDSSYNEQFF. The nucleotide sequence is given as TGTGCCAGCAGCTTGAGGGACTCCTCCTACAATGAGCAGTTCTTC.